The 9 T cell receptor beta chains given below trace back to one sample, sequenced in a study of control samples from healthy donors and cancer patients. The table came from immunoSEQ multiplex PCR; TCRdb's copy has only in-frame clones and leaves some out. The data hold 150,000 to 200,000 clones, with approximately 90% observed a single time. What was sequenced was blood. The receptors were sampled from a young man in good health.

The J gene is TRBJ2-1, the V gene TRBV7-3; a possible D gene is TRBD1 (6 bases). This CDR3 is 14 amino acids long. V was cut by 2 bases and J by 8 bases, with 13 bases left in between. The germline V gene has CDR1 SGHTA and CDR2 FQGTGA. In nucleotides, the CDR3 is TGTGCCAGCAGCTTAGGGGCAGGGGATTATGAGCAGTTCTTC. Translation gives CASSLGAGDYEQFF.

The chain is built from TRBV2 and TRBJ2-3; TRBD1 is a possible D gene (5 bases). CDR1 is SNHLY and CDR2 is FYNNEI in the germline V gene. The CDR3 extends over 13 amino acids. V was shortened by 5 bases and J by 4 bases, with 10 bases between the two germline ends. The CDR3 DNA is TGTGCCAGCAGTCAAGGGGCGGCAGATACGCAGTATTTT. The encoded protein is CASSQGAADTQYF.

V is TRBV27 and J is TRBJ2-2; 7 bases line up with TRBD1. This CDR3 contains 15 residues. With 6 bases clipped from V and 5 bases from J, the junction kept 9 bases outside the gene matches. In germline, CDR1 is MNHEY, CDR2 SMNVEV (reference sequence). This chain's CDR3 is CASSLGTDLTGELFF. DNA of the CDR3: TGTGCCAGCAGCCTGGGGACAGACCTAACCGGGGAGCTGTTTTTT.

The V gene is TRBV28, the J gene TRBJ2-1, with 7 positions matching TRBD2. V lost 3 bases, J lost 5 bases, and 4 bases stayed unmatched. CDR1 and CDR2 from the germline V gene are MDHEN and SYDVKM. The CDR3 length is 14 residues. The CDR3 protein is CASSLGREHNEQFF. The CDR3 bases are TGTGCCAGCAGTTTGGGGCGGGAGCACAATGAGCAGTTCTTC.

The CDR3, as DNA: TGTGCCAGCAGCCAAGATTCGGGAACAGAAACTAGCAATCAGCCCCAGCATTTT. Its translation: CASSQDSGTETSNQPQHF. The chain is built from TRBV3-1 (or the pseudogene TRBV3-2) and TRBJ1-5, with D unclear. The CDR3 runs 18 residues. CDR1 is LGHDT, CDR2 YNNKEL, per germline (reference sequence). V was shortened by 0 bases and J by 0 bases, with 15 bases between the two germline ends.

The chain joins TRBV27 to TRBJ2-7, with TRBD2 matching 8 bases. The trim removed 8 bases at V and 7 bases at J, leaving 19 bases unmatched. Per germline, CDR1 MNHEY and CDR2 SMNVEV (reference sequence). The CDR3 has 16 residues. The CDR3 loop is CASVREGTRPLREQYF. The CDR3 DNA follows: TGTGCCAGCGTTAGGGAGGGGACTAGACCGCTGAGGGAGCAGTACTTC.

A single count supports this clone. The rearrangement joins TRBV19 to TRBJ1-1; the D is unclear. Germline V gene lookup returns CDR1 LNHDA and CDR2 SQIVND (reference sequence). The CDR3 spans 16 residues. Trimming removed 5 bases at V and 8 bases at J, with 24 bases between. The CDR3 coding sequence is TGTGCCAGTAGTCCCCATCAGACTGGGCGAGTCGAGGAAGCTTTCTTT. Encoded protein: CASSPHQTGRVEEAFF.

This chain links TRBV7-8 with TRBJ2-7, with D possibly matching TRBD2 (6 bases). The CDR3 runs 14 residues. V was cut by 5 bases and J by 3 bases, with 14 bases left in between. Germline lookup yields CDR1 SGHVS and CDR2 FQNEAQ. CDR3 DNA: TGTGCCAGCAGCCGTAGGGAGGTCGACTACGAGCAGTACTTC. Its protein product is CASSRREVDYEQYF.

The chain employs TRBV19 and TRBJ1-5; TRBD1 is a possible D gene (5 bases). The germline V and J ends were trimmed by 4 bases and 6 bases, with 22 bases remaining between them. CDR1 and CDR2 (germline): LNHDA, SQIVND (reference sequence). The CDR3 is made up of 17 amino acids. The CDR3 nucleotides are TGTGCCAGTAGTAGCCCGAGGCAGGGTTTGAACGGTCAGCCCCAGCATTTT. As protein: CASSSPRQGLNGQPQHF.